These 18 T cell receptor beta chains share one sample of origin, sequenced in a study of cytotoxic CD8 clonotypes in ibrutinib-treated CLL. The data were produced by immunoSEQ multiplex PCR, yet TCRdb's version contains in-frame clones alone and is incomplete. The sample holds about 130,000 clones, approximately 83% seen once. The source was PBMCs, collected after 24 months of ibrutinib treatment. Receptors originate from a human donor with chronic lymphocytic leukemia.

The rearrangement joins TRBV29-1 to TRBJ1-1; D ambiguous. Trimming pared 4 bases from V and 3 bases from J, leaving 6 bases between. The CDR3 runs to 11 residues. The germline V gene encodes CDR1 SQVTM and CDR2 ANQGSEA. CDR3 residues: CSVGGYTEAFF. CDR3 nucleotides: TGCAGCGTTGGAGGATACACTGAAGCTTTCTTT.

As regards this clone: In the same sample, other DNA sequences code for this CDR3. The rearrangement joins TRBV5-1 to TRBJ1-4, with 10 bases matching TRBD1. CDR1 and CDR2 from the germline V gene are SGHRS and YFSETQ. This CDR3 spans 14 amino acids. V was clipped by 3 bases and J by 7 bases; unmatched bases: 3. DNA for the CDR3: TGCGCCAGCAGCTCCGGACAGGGGGGTGAAAAACTGTTTTTT. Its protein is CASSSGQGGEKLFF.

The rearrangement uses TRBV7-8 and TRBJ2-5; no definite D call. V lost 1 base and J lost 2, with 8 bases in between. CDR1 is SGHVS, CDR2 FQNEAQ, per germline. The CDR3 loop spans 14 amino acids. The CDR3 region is CASSLVRQQETQYF. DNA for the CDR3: TGTGCCAGCAGCTTAGTACGGCAGCAAGAGACCCAGTACTTC.

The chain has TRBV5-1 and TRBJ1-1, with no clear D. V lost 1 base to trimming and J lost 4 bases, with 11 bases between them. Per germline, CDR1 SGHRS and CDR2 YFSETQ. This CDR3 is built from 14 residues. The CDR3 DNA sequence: TGCGCCAGCAGCTTGACCAACGTGGGCACTGAAGCTTTCTTT. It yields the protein CASSLTNVGTEAFF. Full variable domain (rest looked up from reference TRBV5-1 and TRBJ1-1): KAGVTQTPRYLIKTRGQQVTLSCSPISGHRSVSWYQQTPGQGLQFLFEYFSETQRNKGNFPGRFSGRQFSNSRSEMNVSTLELGDSALYLCASSLTNVGTEAFFGQGTRLTVV.

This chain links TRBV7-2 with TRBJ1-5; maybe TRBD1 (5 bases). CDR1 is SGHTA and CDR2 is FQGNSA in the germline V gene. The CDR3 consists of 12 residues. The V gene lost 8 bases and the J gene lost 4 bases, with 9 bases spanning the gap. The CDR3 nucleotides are TGTGCCAGCGGGGGGGGAAATCAGCCCCAGCATTTT. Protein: CASGGGNQPQHF. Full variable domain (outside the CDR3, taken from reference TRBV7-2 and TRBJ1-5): GAGVSQSPSNKVTEKGKDVELRCDPISGHTALYWYRQSLGQGLEFLIYFQGNSAPDKSGLPSDRFSAERTGGSVSTLTIQRTQQEDSAVYLCASGGGNQPQHFGDGTRLSIL.

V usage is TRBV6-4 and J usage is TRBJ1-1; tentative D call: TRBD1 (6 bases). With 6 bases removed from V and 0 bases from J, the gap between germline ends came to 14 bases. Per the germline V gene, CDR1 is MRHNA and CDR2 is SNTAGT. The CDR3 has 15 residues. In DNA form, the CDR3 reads TGTGCCAGCAGACCCGAAGGGGGGCTGAACACTGAAGCTTTCTTT. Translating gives CASRPEGGLNTEAFF.

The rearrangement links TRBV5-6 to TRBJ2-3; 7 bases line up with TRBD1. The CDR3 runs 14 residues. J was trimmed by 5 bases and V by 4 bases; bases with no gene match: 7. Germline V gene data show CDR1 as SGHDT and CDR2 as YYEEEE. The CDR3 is CASSRDRAEDTQYF. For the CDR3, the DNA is TGTGCCAGCAGCCGGGACAGAGCGGAAGATACGCAGTATTTT.

Here the CDR3 reads CASSPPRLADTQYF. For the CDR3, the DNA is TGTGCCAGCAGTCCCCCCCGTTTGGCAGATACGCAGTATTTT. V is TRBV2 and J is TRBJ2-3; D uncertain. V was trimmed by 5 bases and J by 4 bases, leaving 13 bases between them. In germline, CDR1 is SNHLY, CDR2 FYNNEI. This CDR3 spans 14 amino acids.

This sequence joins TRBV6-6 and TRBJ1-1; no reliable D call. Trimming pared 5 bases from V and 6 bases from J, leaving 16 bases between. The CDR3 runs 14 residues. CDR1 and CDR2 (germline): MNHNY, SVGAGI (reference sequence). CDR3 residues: CASSRGPSRAEAFF. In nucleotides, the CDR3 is TGTGCCAGCAGTCGTGGTCCCTCACGGGCTGAAGCTTTCTTT.

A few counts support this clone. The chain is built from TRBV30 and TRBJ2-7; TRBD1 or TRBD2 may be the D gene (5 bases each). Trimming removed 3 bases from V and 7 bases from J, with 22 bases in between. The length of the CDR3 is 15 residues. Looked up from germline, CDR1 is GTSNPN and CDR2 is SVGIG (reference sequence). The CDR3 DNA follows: TGTGCCTGGAGGGCAGGGCAGGCGGTATGGGGGGAGCAGTACTTC. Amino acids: CAWRAGQAVWGEQYF. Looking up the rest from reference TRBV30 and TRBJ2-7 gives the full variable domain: SQTIHQWPATLVQPVGSPLSLECTVEGTSNPNLYWYRQAAGRGLQLLFYSVGIGQISSEVPQNLSASRPQDRQFILSSKKLLLSDSGFYLCAWRAGQAVWGEQYFGPGTRLTVT.

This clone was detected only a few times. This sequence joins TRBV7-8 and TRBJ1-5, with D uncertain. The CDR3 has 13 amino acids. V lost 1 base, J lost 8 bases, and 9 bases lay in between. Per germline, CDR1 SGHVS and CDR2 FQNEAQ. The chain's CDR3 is CASSLGGLEPQHF. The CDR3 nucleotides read TGTGCCAGCAGCTTAGGAGGGTTGGAGCCCCAGCATTTT. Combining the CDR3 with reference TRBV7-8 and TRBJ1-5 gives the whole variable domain GAGVSQSPRYKVAKRGQDVALRCDPISGHVSLFWYQQALGQGPEFLTYFQNEAQLDKSGLPSDRFFAERPEGSVSTLKIQRTQQEDSAVYLCASSLGGLEPQHFGDGTRLSIL.

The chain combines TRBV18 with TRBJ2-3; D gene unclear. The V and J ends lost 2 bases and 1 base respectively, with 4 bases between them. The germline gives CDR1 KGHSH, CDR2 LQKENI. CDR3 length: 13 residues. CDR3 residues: CASSPGGTDTQYF. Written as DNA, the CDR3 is TGTGCCAGCTCACCAGGAGGCACAGATACGCAGTATTTT.

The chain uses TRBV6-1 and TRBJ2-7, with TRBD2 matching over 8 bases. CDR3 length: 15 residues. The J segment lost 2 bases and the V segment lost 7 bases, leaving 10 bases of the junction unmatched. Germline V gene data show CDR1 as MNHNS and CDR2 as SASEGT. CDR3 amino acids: CASIRGGTGTYEQYF. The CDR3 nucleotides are TGTGCCAGCATCCGGGGGGGGACGGGAACCTACGAGCAGTACTTC.

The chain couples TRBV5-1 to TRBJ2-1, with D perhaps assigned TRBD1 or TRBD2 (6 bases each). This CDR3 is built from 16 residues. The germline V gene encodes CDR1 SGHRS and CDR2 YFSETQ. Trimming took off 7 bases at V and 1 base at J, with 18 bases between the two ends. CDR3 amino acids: CASEKEGDLSYNEQFF. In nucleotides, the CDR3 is TGCGCCAGCGAAAAGGAGGGGGATCTGTCCTACAATGAGCAGTTCTTC.

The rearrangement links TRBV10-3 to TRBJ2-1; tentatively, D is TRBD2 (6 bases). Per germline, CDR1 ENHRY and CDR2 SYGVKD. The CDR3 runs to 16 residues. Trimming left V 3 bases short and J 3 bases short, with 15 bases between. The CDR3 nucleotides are TGTGCCATCAGTGATAACCGGGACTCCCTCTACAATGAGCAGTTCTTC. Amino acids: CAISDNRDSLYNEQFF.

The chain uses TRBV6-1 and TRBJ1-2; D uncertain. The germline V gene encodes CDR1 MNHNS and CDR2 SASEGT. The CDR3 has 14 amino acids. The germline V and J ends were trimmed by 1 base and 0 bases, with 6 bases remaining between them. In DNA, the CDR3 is TGTGCCAGCAGTGAAGACAGTACTAACTATGGCTACACCTTC. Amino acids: CASSEDSTNYGYTF.

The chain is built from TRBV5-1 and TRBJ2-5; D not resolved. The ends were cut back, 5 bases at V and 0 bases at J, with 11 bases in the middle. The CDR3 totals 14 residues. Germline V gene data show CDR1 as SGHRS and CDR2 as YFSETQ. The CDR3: CASSRAHDQETQYF. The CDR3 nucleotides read TGCGCCAGCAGTCGGGCACACGACCAAGAGACCCAGTACTTC.

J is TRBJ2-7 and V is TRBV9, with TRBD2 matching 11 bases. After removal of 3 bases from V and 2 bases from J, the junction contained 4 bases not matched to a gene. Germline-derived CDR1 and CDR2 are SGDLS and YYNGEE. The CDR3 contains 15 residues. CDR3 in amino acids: CASSATGLAAYEQYF. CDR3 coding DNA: TGTGCCAGCAGCGCGACGGGACTAGCGGCCTACGAGCAGTACTTC.